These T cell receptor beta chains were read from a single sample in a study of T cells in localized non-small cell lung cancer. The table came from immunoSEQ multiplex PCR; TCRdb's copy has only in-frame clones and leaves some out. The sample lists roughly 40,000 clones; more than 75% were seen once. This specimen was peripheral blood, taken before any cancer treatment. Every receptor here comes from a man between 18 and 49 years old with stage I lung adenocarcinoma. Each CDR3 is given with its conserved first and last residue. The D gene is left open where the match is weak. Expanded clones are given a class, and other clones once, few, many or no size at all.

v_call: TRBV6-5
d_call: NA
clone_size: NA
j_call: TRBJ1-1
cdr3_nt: TGTGCGACAGAGATGAACACTGAAGCTTTCTTT
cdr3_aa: CATEMNTEAFF

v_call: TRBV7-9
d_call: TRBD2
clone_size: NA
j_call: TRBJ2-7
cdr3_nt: TGTGCCAGCAGCGATAGCGGGGCCTCCTACGAGCAGTACTTC
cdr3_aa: CASSDSGASYEQYF

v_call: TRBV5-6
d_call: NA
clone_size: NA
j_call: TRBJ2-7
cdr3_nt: TGTGCCAGCAGCTTCGTGAGCCGGAACGAGCAGTACTTC
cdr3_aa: CASSFVSRNEQYF

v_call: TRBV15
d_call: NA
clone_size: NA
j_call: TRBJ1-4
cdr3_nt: TGTGCCACCAGCAGAGATAGTGGGGGATTTCCCGGGACCCTCACAACTAATGAAAAACTGTTTTTT
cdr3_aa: CATSRDSGGFPGTLTTNEKLFF

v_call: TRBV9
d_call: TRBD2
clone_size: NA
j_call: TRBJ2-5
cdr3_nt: TGTGCCAGCAGCGTAGGTGCTAGCGGGGCTTCCCAAGAGACCCAGTACTTC
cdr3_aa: CASSVGASGASQETQYF

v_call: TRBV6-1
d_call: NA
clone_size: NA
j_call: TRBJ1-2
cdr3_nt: TGTGCCAGCAGTGAATTAACAGACTATGGCTACACCTTC
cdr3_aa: CASSELTDYGYTF

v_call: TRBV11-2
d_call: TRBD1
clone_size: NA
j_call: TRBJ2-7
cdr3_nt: TGTGCCAGCAGCTTAGACCCCTTTACAGGGGACTACGAGCAGTACTTC
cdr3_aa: CASSLDPFTGDYEQYF

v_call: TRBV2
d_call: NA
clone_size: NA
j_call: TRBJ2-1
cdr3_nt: TGTGCCAGCAGTGAATCGATAAATGAGCAGTTCTTC
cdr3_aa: CASSESINEQFF

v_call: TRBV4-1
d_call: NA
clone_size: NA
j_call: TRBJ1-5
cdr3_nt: TGCGCCAGCAGCCGAGCCGGGGGGCAGGGACATCAGCCCCAGCATTTT
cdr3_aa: CASSRAGGQGHQPQHF

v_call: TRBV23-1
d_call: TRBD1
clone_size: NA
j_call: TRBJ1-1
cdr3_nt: TGCGCCAGCAGTCAATCATGGTCCTGGACAGGGCACTTGATGAACACTGAAGCTTTCTTT
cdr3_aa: CASSQSWSWTGHLMNTEAFF

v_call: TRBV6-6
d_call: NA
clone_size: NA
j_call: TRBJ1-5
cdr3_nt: TGTGCCAGCAGGAATAAGAGCAATCAGCCCCAGCATTTT
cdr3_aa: CASRNKSNQPQHF

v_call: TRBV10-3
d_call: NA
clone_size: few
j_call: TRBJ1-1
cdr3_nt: TGTGCCATCAGTGAGGGGGTCTCACGGGGCTCGAACACTGAAGCTTTCTTT
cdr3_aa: CAISEGVSRGSNTEAFF

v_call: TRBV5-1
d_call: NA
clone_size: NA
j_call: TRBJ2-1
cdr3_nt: TGCGCCAGCAGCTTTTCTGGATCAGCTAATAAGAATGAGCAGTTCTTC
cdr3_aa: CASSFSGSANKNEQFF

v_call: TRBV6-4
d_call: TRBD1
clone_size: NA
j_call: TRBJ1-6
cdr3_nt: TGTGCCAGCAGTGACGGGACAGGGAATTCACCCCTCCACTTT
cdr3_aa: CASSDGTGNSPLHF

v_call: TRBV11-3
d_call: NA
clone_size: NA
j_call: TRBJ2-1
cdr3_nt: TGTGCCAGCAGCCCAGGGGGGTCCTACAATGAGCAGTTCTTC
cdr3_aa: CASSPGGSYNEQFF

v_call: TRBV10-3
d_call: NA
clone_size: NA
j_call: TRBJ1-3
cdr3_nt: TGTGCCATCAGTGCTAGGACGGGAAACACCATATATTTT
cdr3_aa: CAISARTGNTIYF

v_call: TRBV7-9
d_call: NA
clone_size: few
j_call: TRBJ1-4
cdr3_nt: TGTGCCAGCAGCTTAAGGGCAGGCGGTGCTAATGAAAAACTGTTTTTT
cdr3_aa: CASSLRAGGANEKLFF

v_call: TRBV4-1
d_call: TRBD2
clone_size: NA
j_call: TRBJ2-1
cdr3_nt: TGCGCCAGCAGCCAATATCCAACGCGGACTAGCGGGGGGCCTAGCTCCTACAATGAGCAGTTCTTC
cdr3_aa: CASSQYPTRTSGGPSSYNEQFF

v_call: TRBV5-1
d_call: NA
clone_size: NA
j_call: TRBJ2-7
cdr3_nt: TGCGCCAGCAGCCCTGGGGGCAACGAGCAGTACTTC
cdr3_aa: CASSPGGNEQYF

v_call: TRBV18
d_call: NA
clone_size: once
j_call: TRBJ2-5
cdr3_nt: TGTGCCAGCTCACCTGAAGAGACCCAGTACTTC
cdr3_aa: CASSPEETQYF

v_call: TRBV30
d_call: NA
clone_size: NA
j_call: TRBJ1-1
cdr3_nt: TGTGCCTGGAGTGTACTTACTGAAGCTTTCTTT
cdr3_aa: CAWSVLTEAFF

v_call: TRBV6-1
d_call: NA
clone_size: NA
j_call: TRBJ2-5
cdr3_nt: TGTGCCAGCAGTGGGACTTTTCAAGAGACCCAGTACTTC
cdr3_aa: CASSGTFQETQYF

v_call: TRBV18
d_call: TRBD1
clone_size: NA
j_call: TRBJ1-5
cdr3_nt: TGTGCCAGCTCACCGGACAGGAATCAGCCCCAGCATTTT
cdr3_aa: CASSPDRNQPQHF

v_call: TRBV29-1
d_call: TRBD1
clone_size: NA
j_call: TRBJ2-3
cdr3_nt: TGCAGCGCCCCTGGGACAGGGGTCACAGATACGCAGTATTTT
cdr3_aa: CSAPGTGVTDTQYF

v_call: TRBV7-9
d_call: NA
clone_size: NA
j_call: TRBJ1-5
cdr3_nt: TGTGCCAGCAGCTTATCGGCAGGGCATCAGCCCCAGCATTTT
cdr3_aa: CASSLSAGHQPQHF

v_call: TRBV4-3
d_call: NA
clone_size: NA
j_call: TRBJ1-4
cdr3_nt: TGCGCCAGCAGCCAAGATTACGGGGGTCATAATGAAAAACTGTTTTTT
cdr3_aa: CASSQDYGGHNEKLFF

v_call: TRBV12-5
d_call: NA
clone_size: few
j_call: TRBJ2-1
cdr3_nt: TGTGCTAGTGGTCCGGACTTAACCTACAATGAGCAGTTCTTC
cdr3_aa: CASGPDLTYNEQFF

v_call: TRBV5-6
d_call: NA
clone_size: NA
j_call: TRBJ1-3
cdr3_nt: TGTGCCAGCAGCTTCGGAGCGGCGAACACCATATATTTT
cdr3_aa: CASSFGAANTIYF

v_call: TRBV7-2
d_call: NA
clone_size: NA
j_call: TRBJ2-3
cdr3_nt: TGTGCCAGCAGCTTAAACCCAGATACGCAGTATTTT
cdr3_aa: CASSLNPDTQYF

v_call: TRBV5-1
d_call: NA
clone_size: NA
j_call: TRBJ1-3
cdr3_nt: TGCGCCAGCAGCTCGGACGGACCAACGGCTGGAAACACCATATATTTT
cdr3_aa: CASSSDGPTAGNTIYF

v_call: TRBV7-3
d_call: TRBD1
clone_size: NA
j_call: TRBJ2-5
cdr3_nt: TGTGCCAGCAGCCCGACAGGGCGGGAGACCCAGTACTTC
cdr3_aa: CASSPTGRETQYF

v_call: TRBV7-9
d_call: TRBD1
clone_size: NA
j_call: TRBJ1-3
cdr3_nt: TGTGCCAGCAGCCCTCCGGACAGGGGATACACCATATATTTT
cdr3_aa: CASSPPDRGYTIYF

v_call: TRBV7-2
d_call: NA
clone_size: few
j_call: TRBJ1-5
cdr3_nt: TGTGCCAGCAGCCCGGGGGGCAGTACCAATCAGCCCCAGCATTTT
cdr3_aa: CASSPGGSTNQPQHF

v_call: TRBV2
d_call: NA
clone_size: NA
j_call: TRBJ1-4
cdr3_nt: TGTGCCAGCAGTCTAATGAGGGTGAATGAAAAACTGTTTTTT
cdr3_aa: CASSLMRVNEKLFF

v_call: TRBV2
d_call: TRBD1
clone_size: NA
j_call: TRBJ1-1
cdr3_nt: TGTGCCAGCAGTCCACAGGGGTTGCACACTGAAGCTTTCTTT
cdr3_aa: CASSPQGLHTEAFF

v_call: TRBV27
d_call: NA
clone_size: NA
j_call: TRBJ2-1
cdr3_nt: TGTGCCAGCAGTTCCTTCAGGGGCGCCCTTCGCCATGAGCAGTTCTTC
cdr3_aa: CASSSFRGALRHEQFF

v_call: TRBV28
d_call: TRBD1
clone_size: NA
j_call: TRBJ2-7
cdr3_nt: TGTGCCAGCAGTCTTCTAGGGGGCGCGTACTTC
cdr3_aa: CASSLLGGAYF

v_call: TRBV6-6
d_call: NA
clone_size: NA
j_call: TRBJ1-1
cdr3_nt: TGTGCCAGCAGTTACTCTAAAGCGGCCTTGAACACTGAAGCTTTCTTT
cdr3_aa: CASSYSKAALNTEAFF

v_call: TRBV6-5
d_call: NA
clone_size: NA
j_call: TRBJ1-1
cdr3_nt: TGTGCCAGCAGTTACTCTAGAGGGACTGAAGCTTTCTTT
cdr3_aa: CASSYSRGTEAFF

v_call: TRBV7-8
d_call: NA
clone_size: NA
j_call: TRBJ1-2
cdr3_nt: TGTGCCAGCAGCCTGGAGGGCAACTATAACTATGGCTACACCTTC
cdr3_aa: CASSLEGNYNYGYTF

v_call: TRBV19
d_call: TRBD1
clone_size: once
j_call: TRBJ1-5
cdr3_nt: TGTGCCACCCACAGGGGGCGAGACAATCAGCCCCAGCATTTT
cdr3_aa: CATHRGRDNQPQHF

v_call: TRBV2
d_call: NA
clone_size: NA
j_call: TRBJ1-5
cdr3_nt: TGTGCCAGCAGCTTAGGGACGGGGGTCAATCAGCCCCAGCATTTT
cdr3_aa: CASSLGTGVNQPQHF

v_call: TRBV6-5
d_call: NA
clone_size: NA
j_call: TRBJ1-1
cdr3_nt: TGTGCCAGCAGTTACGGGACCTACTCTGAAGCTTTCTTT
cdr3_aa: CASSYGTYSEAFF

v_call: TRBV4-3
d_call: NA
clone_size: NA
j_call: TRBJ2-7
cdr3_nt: TGCGCCAGCAGCCCCCGGGACATCGGTAGCTACGAGCAGTACTTC
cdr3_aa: CASSPRDIGSYEQYF

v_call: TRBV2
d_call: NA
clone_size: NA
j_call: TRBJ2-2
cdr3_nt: TGTGCCATCATACCTGAAACAGTCGCGAACACCGGGGAGCTGTTTTTT
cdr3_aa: CAIIPETVANTGELFF

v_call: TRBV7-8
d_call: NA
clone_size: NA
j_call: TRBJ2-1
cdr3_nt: TGTGCCAGCAGCACCCGGACAATAAATGAGCAGTTCTTC
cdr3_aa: CASSTRTINEQFF

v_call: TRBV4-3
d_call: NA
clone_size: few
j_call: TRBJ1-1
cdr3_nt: TGCGCCAGCAGCGTTAACAGCTACACTGAAGCTTTCTTT
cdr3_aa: CASSVNSYTEAFF

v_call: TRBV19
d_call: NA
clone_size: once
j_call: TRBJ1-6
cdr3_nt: TGTGCCAGTAATAGGGACCCCGCTAATTCACCCCTCCACTTT
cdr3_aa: CASNRDPANSPLHF

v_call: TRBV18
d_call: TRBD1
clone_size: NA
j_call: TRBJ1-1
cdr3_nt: TGTGCCAGCTCCCCCTCCAGGGGGCAAGGCACTGAAGCTTTCTTT
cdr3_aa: CASSPSRGQGTEAFF

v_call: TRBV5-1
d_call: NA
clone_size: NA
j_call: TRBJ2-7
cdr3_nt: TGCGCCAGCAGCAGGACGGACAGTAGTGGCTCATACGAGCAGTACTTC
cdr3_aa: CASSRTDSSGSYEQYF

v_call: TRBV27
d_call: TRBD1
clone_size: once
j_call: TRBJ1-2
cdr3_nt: TGTGCCAGCAGTCCCCGACAGGGGCCCTATGGCTACACCTTC
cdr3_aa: CASSPRQGPYGYTF

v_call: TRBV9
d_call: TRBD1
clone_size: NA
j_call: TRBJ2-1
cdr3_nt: TGTGCCAGCAGCGTAGGTGGACAGGCGCCTACCCTTTTGTACAATGAGCAGTTCTTC
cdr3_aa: CASSVGGQAPTLLYNEQFF

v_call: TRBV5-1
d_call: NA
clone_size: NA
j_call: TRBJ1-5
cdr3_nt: TGCGCCAGCAGGGAGAACAATCAGCCCCAGCATTTT
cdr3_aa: CASRENNQPQHF